This T cell receptor beta chain was profiled in a study of radiotherapy plus CTLA-4 blockade in lung cancer. Points from the study as a whole: Increased serum interferon-beta after radiation also reportedly predicted response strongly.

V dropped 5 bases and J dropped 1 base, with 14 bases sitting between them. The CDR3 covers 15 residues. The V gene's germline CDR1 is SSHAT and CDR2 FNYEAQ (reference sequence). Profiled with immunoSEQ multiplex PCR; TCRdb holds only in-frame clones, not every one. This table holds 40,000 to 60,000 clones, 65% to 90% found once. In regard to this clone: Its antigen is currently unknown.

The clonotype was recovered from a human donor with non-small cell lung cancer that progressed on radiotherapy plus ipilimumab. Some clones in this sample may be carry-over from other donors' samples. Sequences were derived from peripheral blood, sampled from a patient treated with radiotherapy plus ipilimumab. The chain employs TRBV7-7 and TRBJ2-5; possible D gene TRBD2, 6 bases. CDR3 protein: CASSPLGLTQETQYF. CDR3 in DNA: TGTGCCAGCAGCCCTTTGGGACTTACCCAAGAGACCCAGTACTTC. Full variable domain (rest looked up from reference TRBV7-7 and TRBJ2-5): GAGVSQSPRYKVTKRGQDVTLRCDPISSHATLYWYQQALGQGPEFLTYFNYEAQPDKSGLPSDRFSAERPEGSISTLTIQRTEQRDSAMYRCASSPLGLTQETQYFGPGTRLLVL.